This T cell receptor (beta chain) was identified during a study of blood T cell repertoires in COVID-19. Study summary: Some COVID-19 samples were acute and others convalescent; all came from the United States, Italy and Spain. Sources were T cells, B-cell-depleted T cells, or PBMCs; the material itself was cDNA or gDNA.

The CDR3 consists of 16 residues. Per germline, CDR1 ENHRY and CDR2 SYGVKD. Losses at the gene ends were 11 bases for V and 3 bases for J; bases not matched to a gene: 15. Original analysis: Reference gene primer amplification in the assay estimated nucleated cell counts. Clones were read by immunoSEQ multiplex PCR, and TCRdb kept only the in-frame ones, dropping some. The D gene and trimming were derived from the DNA, and the V and J assignments and clone size from that table. This sample has 100,000 to 150,000 clones, with around 89% found just once. The V call is TRBV10-3, the J call TRBJ2-2, with 7 bases fitting TRBD2. This TCR came from a man aged 50 or older with active or convalescent COVID-19. Material for sequencing was peripheral blood. CDR3 amino acids: CAAGGGGPVDTGELFF. CDR3 sequence (DNA): TGTGCCGCCGGCGGGGGAGGGCCAGTAGACACCGGGGAGCTGTTTTTT.